This T cell receptor (beta chain) came from a study of blood T cell repertoires in COVID-19. Study information: Specimens from acute and convalescent COVID-19 originated in the United States, Italy and Spain. PBMCs, B-cell-depleted T cells, or T cells were the source of the cDNA or gDNA that made up the material.

CDR3 size: 14 residues. Trimming left V 4 bases short and J 0 bases short, with 10 bases between. Germline assignment: CDR1 MDHEN and CDR2 SYDVKM. Per the original methods: Reference gene primer amplification gave nucleated cell count estimates. The repertoire was sequenced with immunoSEQ multiplex PCR; TCRdb's copy has only in-frame clones and lacks some. V and J calls and clone size are as listed in that table; D and trimming were resolved from the DNA. The sample records more than 95,000 clones, 80% to 90% being singletons. Material for sequencing was peripheral blood. This TCR derives from a middle-aged man with acute or convalescent COVID-19. The gene calls are TRBV28 and TRBJ2-7; D is undetermined. CDR3 protein: CASSSPSSSYEQYF. Written as DNA, the CDR3 is TGTGCCAGCAGTTCCCCCTCTAGCTCCTACGAGCAGTACTTC.